This passage covers 26 T cell receptor beta chains from one sample sequenced in a study of T cells in Graves' hyperthyroidism and ophthalmopathy. From RNA transcripts, TCR beta CDR3 regions were amplified. First-round RT-PCR of the TCR CDR3 relied on the HTBI primer set. TCRdb re-called the multiplex PCR reads with MiXCR, one entry per CDR3 protein. The repertoire consists of about 600,000 distinct CDR3 sequences, with about a sixth occurring once and the leading ten covering about 3.5%. The sequenced sample was blood. Receptors originate from a woman between 35 and 50 years old with Graves' ophthalmopathy.

This clonotype appeared many times. The chain recombines TRBV27 with TRBJ2-7, with 11 bases aligning to TRBD2. V was clipped by 5 bases and J by 5 bases; unmatched bases: 11. Germline CDR1 is MNHEY and CDR2 is SMNVEV (reference sequence). The CDR3 extends over 16 amino acids. CDR3 protein: CASSRPLAGGLHEQYF. CDR3 bases: TGTGCCAGCAGTCGACCTCTAGCGGGAGGACTCCACGAGCAGTACTTC.

V is TRBV5-5 and J is TRBJ1-6; D gene uncertain. The CDR3 is 16 residues long. In germline, CDR1 is SGHKS, CDR2 YYEKEE (reference sequence). V lost 0 bases and J lost 0, with 7 bases in between. The CDR3 DNA follows: TGTGCCAGCAGCTTGGACCCGAGCTCCTATAATTCACCCCTCCACTTT. This gives the protein CASSLDPSSYNSPLHF.

This clonotype occurred many times. V gene TRBV6-1 combines with J gene TRBJ2-3; tentative D call: TRBD2 (7 bases). CDR1 is MNHNS, CDR2 SASEGT, per germline. With 7 bases removed from V and 2 bases from J, the gap between germline ends came to 13 bases. This CDR3 has 14 amino acids. CDR3 amino acids: CASNPGGFTDTQYF. CDR3 bases: TGTGCCAGCAATCCGGGGGGCTTCACAGATACGCAGTATTTT.

The chain employs TRBV6-5 and TRBJ2-5; D gene ambiguous. The CDR3 is made up of 14 amino acids. Trimming took off 2 bases at V and 0 bases at J, with 7 bases between the two ends. The germline V gene has CDR1 MNHEY and CDR2 SVGAGI. The CDR3 loop reads CASSYGGNQETQYF. For the CDR3, the DNA is TGTGCCAGCAGTTACGGCGGAAACCAAGAGACCCAGTACTTC.

This clonotype was counted many times. V is TRBV28 and J is TRBJ2-1, with 9 nucleotides matching TRBD2. The germline V gene encodes CDR1 MDHEN and CDR2 SYDVKM. Trimming took 4 bases from V and 1 from J; bases not matched to a gene: 5. CDR3 size: 16 residues. The CDR3 region has the DNA TGTGCCAGCAGTTCCTCTGCGGGAGGGTCCTACAATGAGCAGTTCTTC. It codes for CASSSSAGGSYNEQFF.

The J gene is TRBJ2-4, the V gene TRBV12-3 or TRBV12-4, with 8 positions matching TRBD1. The CDR3 sequence is 13 residues long. With 5 bases clipped from V and 5 bases from J, the junction kept 2 bases outside the gene matches. For the CDR3, the DNA is TGTGCCAGCAGTCCGGGACAGGAAAACATTCAGTACTTC. Its protein product is CASSPGQENIQYF.

CDR3 in DNA: TGTGCCAGTAGCCCAACAGGGGGGATCTGCGAGCAGTACTTC. It specifies CASSPTGGICEQYF. The chain employs TRBV19 and TRBJ2-7; the match to TRBD1 covers 8 bases. This CDR3 contains 14 residues. Trimming cost V 6 bases and J 6 bases; bases outside gene matches: 10. CDR1 and CDR2 (germline): LNHDA, SQIVND (reference sequence).

The CDR3 sequence: CASSYSLTGRHEQYF. In nucleotides, the CDR3 is TGTGCCAGCAGTTACTCTCTTACAGGGCGGCACGAGCAGTACTTC. The rearrangement links TRBV6-5 to TRBJ2-7; maybe TRBD1 (6 bases). The CDR3 totals 15 residues. Germline values: CDR1 MNHEY, CDR2 SVGAGI. V lost 0 bases and J 5 bases, leaving 14 bases between the germline ends.

This chain uses TRBV10-3 with TRBJ2-5, with 9 bases matching TRBD2. The CDR3 loop spans 15 amino acids. V trimming: 4 bases; J trimming: 4 bases; junction bases outside the gene matches: 7. Germline V gives CDR1 ENHRY, CDR2 SYGVKD. CDR3 DNA sequence: TGTGCCATCAGTGGGGTAGCGGGAGCAGGAGAGACCCAGTACTTC. Translation gives CAISGVAGAGETQYF.

This clonotype has only one observation. The junction and the germline gene differ at one end; a read error may be behind it. The rearrangement joins TRBV19 to TRBJ2-5; tentative D call: TRBD1 (6 bases). The CDR3 spans 15 residues. Germline-derived CDR1 and CDR2 are LNHDA and SQIVND (reference sequence). CDR3 nucleotides: TGTGCCGGTAGTATCAGTCATGGGACATTGGAGACCCAGTACTTC. Its protein is CAGSISHGTLETQYF.

This clonotype was picked up many times. The chain combines TRBV20-1 with TRBJ2-7; TRBD2 matches 10 bases. The germline V gene has CDR1 DFQATT and CDR2 SNEGSKA (reference sequence). The CDR3 length is 14 residues. Trimming took 0 bases from V and 5 from J; bases not matched to a gene: 4. Here the CDR3 reads CSAREPGLAHEQYF. The CDR3 nucleotides are TGCAGTGCTAGAGAACCGGGACTAGCGCACGAGCAGTACTTC.

This clonotype was counted ten times or more. The chain carries TRBV19 and TRBJ1-1, with D unclear. This CDR3 region has 13 residues. Germline assignment: CDR1 LNHDA and CDR2 SQIVND (reference sequence). Trimming removed 4 bases from V and 1 base from J, with 7 bases in between. CDR3 nucleotide sequence: TGTGCCAGTAGTACGAATTGGAACACTGAAGCTTTCTTT. Its translation: CASSTNWNTEAFF.

This clonotype was picked up many times. The rearrangement links TRBV18 to TRBJ1-5; D uncertain. The CDR3 is 14 amino acids. The germline gives CDR1 KGHSH, CDR2 LQKENI. V was trimmed by 1 base and J by 3 bases, leaving 7 bases between them. Here the CDR3 reads CASSPQGNNQPQHF. DNA for the CDR3: TGTGCCAGCTCACCACAGGGAAACAATCAGCCCCAGCATTTT.

The chain joins TRBV19 to TRBJ1-2; D uncertain. Germline V lookup: CDR1 LNHDA, CDR2 SQIVND (reference sequence). This CDR3 is built from 15 residues. Trimming removed 4 bases at V and 4 bases at J, with 16 bases between. CDR3 region: CASSSRPTESYGYTF. The DNA for the CDR3 is TGTGCCAGTAGTAGCCGCCCGACGGAGTCCTATGGCTACACCTTC.

This clonotype was seen repeatedly, ten times or more. CDR3 sequence: CSARDDGGLSPATQYF. CDR3 nucleotides: TGCAGTGCTAGAGATGATGGGGGGCTATCCCCAGCGACCCAGTACTTC. This chain connects TRBV20-1 to TRBJ2-5, with D possibly called TRBD1 or TRBD2 (6 bases each). The CDR3 has 16 amino acids. V lost 0 bases, J lost 7 bases, and 21 bases lay in between. Germline-derived CDR1 and CDR2 are DFQATT and SNEGSKA (reference sequence).

Concerning this clonotype itself: Since no conserved phenylalanine or tryptophan closes the CDR3, a read error is the likely cause. The chain couples TRBV18 to TRBJ2-3; TRBD1 aligns across 8 bases. The CDR3 has 15 amino acids. CDR1 is KGHSH, CDR2 LQKENI, per germline. V shed 3 bases, J shed 3 bases, and the junction held 5 bases outside the gene matches. The CDR3: CASSPMQGATDTQYL. CDR3 in DNA: TGTGCCAGCTCACCGATGCAGGGGGCAACAGATACGCAGTATCTT.

The rearrangement links TRBV7-3 to TRBJ2-2, with 8 positions matching TRBD1. The CDR3 covers 16 residues. Germline CDR1 reads SGHTA; CDR2 reads FQGTGA. J lost 6 bases, V lost 4 bases, and 10 bases had no gene match. DNA of the CDR3: TGTGCCAGCAGCTCTTCTCAGGGGGCGGTGGCCGGGGAGCTGTTTTTT. Translated, it gives CASSSSQGAVAGELFF.

This clonotype was counted ten times or more. The V and J genes are TRBV2 and TRBJ2-3, with 13 positions matching TRBD2. Germline-derived CDR1 and CDR2 are SNHLY and FYNNEI. After removal of 0 bases from V and 8 bases from J, the junction contained 2 bases not matched to a gene. The CDR3 contains 15 residues. CDR3 region: CASSEAGLAGSTQYF. The CDR3 DNA reads TGTGCCAGCAGTGAAGCGGGACTAGCGGGATCTACGCAGTATTTT.

This clonotype was observed many times. The V and J genes are TRBV5-6 and TRBJ2-1, with D possibly TRBD2 on 5 matching bases. V was pared by 4 bases and J by 4 bases, with 21 bases between. The CDR3 has 17 residues. Germline values: CDR1 SGHDT, CDR2 YYEEEE. The chain's CDR3 is CASSTDLLDLRYNEQFF. CDR3 bases: TGTGCCAGCAGCACGGACCTACTAGATCTAAGATACAATGAGCAGTTCTTC.

This clonotype showed up many times. The CDR3 coding sequence is TGTGCCAGCAGCTCAGGGACAGGGCCGAACACTGAAGCTTTCTTT. Amino acids: CASSSGTGPNTEAFF. The chain uses TRBV7-3 and TRBJ1-1, with TRBD1 matching over 9 bases. This CDR3 region has 15 residues. CDR1 and CDR2 (germline): SGHTA, FQGTGA. The trim removed 4 bases at V and 1 base at J, leaving 4 bases unmatched.

In its sample, this clonotype was seen many times. This sequence joins TRBV20-1 and TRBJ2-7, with 7 bases matching TRBD2. Germline CDR1 is DFQATT and CDR2 is SNEGSKA (reference sequence). With V trimmed by 6 bases and J by 6 bases, 14 bases remained unmatched. The CDR3 runs 14 residues. CDR3 DNA sequence: TGCAGTGCCAACCCGGGACCCCCTAGCGGCGAGCAGTACTTC. Protein sequence: CSANPGPPSGEQYF.

This clonotype was counted only a few times. One junction end disagrees with the germline gene, perhaps due to a read error. The chain couples TRBV20-1 to TRBJ1-6, with D unresolved. Germline V gene data show CDR1 as DFQATT and CDR2 as SNEGSKA (reference sequence). The CDR3 has 16 residues. The CDR3 sequence: CSARDRRGSFNSPLHF. CDR3 coding DNA: TGCAGTGCTAGAGATAGGCGGGGATCCTTTAATTCACCCCTCCACTTT.

CDR3 loop: CASSEVAGDNTEAFF. The CDR3 DNA reads as TGCGCCAGCAGTGAGGTTGCGGGAGATAACACTGAAGCTTTCTTT. V gene TRBV10-2 combines with J gene TRBJ1-1; no definite D call. Germline V gene sequence: CDR1 WSHSY, CDR2 SAAADI. This CDR3 comprises 15 residues. V lost 2 bases and J 2 bases, leaving 12 bases between the germline ends.

The table lists this clonotype with many counts. The chain recombines TRBV2 with TRBJ1-1; 7 nucleotides align to TRBD1. V gave up 5 bases and J gave up 4 bases; unmatched junction bases: 7. CDR1 SNHLY and CDR2 FYNNEI come from the germline V gene. This CDR3 comprises 14 residues. The CDR3 is CASSPTPGGTEAFF. CDR3 nucleotides: TGTGCCAGCAGTCCCACCCCAGGGGGCACTGAAGCTTTCTTT.

A few counts support this clonotype. The CDR3 DNA reads TGCAGTGCTAGAGATCTAGAGCGGGAGGCCGGAGATACGCAGTATTTT. Its protein product is CSARDLEREAGDTQYF. J is TRBJ2-3 and V is TRBV20-1; TRBD2 matches 9 bases. Germline lookup yields CDR1 DFQATT and CDR2 SNEGSKA (reference sequence). Trimming cost V 0 bases and J 5 bases; bases outside gene matches: 9. This CDR3 contains 16 residues.

This clonotype showed up many times. This sequence joins TRBV28 and TRBJ2-3; 10 nucleotides line up with TRBD2. The trim removed 2 bases at V and 1 base at J, leaving 9 bases unmatched. The CDR3 extends over 18 amino acids. Germline V gene lookup returns CDR1 MDHEN and CDR2 SYDVKM. The CDR3 sequence is CASSLASGSVGGTDTQYF. As DNA, the CDR3 is TGTGCCAGCAGTTTAGCTAGCGGGAGCGTTGGCGGCACAGATACGCAGTATTTT. The full variable domain, with the rest looked up from reference TRBV28 and TRBJ2-3, is DVKVTQSSRYLVKRTGEKVFLECVQDMDHENMFWYRQDPGLGLRLIYFSYDVKMKEKGDIPEGYSVSREKKERFSLILESASTNQTSMYLCASSLASGSVGGTDTQYFGPGTRLTVL.